These 10 T cell receptor beta chains originate from one sample sequenced in a study of blood T cell repertoires in COVID-19. Assay: immunoSEQ multiplex PCR; the TCRdb copy retains only in-frame clones and omits some. The table includes a few hundred thousand clones, roughly 91% detected once. The sample taken for sequencing was peripheral blood. These receptors were taken from a man aged 30 to 45 with acute or convalescent COVID-19.

The CDR3 spells CASSLEASGGTQYF. The CDR3 nucleotides read TGTGCCAGCAGCTTAGAGGCTAGCGGGGGAACCCAGTACTTC. The rearrangement links TRBV7-9 to TRBJ2-5; 10 bases line up with TRBD2. V lost 1 base to trimming and J lost 8 bases; unmatched junction nucleotides: 4. The CDR3 has 14 amino acids. Germline lookup yields CDR1 SEHNR and CDR2 FQNEAQ (reference sequence).

The CDR3 bases are TGTGCCACCAGCACCGTGACAGGGAAAGAGACCCAGTACTTC. Amino acid sequence: CATSTVTGKETQYF. This chain links TRBV15 with TRBJ2-5, with 7 bases aligning to TRBD1. Unmatched junction bases numbered 5, after V lost 4 bases and J lost 3 bases. The germline V gene encodes CDR1 LNHNV and CDR2 YYDKDF (reference sequence). There are 14 residues in the CDR3.

This clone came up once. The chain combines TRBV6-5 with TRBJ2-2; a possible D gene is TRBD2 (5 bases). This CDR3 has 15 amino acids. Germline V gene sequence: CDR1 MNHEY, CDR2 SVGAGI. Trimming stripped 6 bases from V and 6 bases from J, with 17 bases between. The CDR3 loop reads CASRPDGNLSGELFF. CDR3 nucleotides: TGTGCCAGCAGACCTGACGGGAATCTGTCCGGGGAGCTGTTTTTT.

V gene TRBV10-2 combines with J gene TRBJ2-2; D perhaps matches TRBD2 (7 bases). CDR3 length: 15 amino acids. V was pared by 2 bases and J by 7 bases, with 14 bases between. Germline-derived CDR1 and CDR2 are WSHSY and SAAADI. The CDR3 spells CASSESGTLYGELFF. For the CDR3, the DNA is TGCGCCAGCAGTGAGAGCGGGACACTCTACGGGGAGCTGTTTTTT.

This chain links TRBV11-2 with TRBJ2-1, with D hard to call. Trimming stripped 3 bases from V and 4 bases from J, with 16 bases between. Germline lookup yields CDR1 SGHAT and CDR2 FQNNGV. The CDR3 has 16 residues. The CDR3 loop is CASSFFDSPGYNEQFF. The CDR3 region has the DNA TGTGCCAGCAGCTTCTTCGACTCCCCGGGTTACAATGAGCAGTTCTTC.

The V and J genes are TRBV6-1 and TRBJ1-4; maybe TRBD1 (5 bases). V lost 2 bases and J 5 bases, leaving 18 bases between the germline ends. CDR1 and CDR2 from the germline V gene are MNHNS and SASEGT. The CDR3 runs to 17 residues. The CDR3 DNA is TGTGCCAGCAGTGAATTTGGGACTGCGATTATCAATGAAAAACTGTTTTTT. It specifies CASSEFGTAIINEKLFF.

The J gene is TRBJ1-5, the V gene TRBV25-1, with D possibly matching TRBD1 (5 bases). The germline gives CDR1 MGHDK, CDR2 SYGVNS. The CDR3 runs to 14 residues. V was shortened by 5 bases and J by 5 bases, with 13 bases between the two germline ends. CDR3 residues: CASSYRDSDQPQHF. CDR3 in DNA: TGTGCCAGCAGTTACCGGGACTCGGATCAGCCCCAGCATTTT.

Regarding this clone: One junction end disagrees with the germline gene, perhaps due to a read error. This sequence joins TRBV18 and TRBJ1-5; 9 nucleotides match TRBD1. Germline V gene sequence: CDR1 KGHSH, CDR2 LQKENI. CDR3 size: 16 residues. DNA of the CDR3: TGTGCCACCTCAGGGGGACAGGGCCAAAGAAATCAGCCCCAGCATTTT. It codes for CATSGGQGQRNQPQHF.

This chain links TRBV4-1 with TRBJ2-4, with 10 bases lining up with TRBD2. V lost 4 bases to trimming and J lost 4 bases; unmatched junction nucleotides: 10. The CDR3 runs to 17 residues. Germline CDR1 MGHRA, CDR2 YSYEKL. CDR3 nucleotides: TGCGCCAGCAGCCCGGCCGGTCCAGCGGGGGGGAAAAACATTCAGTACTTC. It translates to CASSPAGPAGGKNIQYF.

The chain couples TRBV6-5 to TRBJ1-1; tentative D call: TRBD1 (5 bases). The germline V gene encodes CDR1 MNHEY and CDR2 SVGAGI. The CDR3 is 12 amino acids. Trimming removed 10 bases at V and 2 bases at J, with 11 bases between. The CDR3 is CATNDRNTEAFF. CDR3 in DNA: TGTGCCACCAACGACAGAAACACTGAAGCTTTCTTT.